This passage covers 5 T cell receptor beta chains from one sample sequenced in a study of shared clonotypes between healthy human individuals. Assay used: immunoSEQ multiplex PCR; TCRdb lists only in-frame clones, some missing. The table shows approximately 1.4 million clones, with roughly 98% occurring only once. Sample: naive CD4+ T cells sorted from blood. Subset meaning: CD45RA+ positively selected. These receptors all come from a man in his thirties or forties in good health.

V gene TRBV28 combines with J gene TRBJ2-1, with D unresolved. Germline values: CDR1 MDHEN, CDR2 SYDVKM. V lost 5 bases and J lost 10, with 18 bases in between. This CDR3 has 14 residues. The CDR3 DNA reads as TGTGCCAGCAGTCCCGGTTCCCTGTTAGCAGAGCAGTTCTTC. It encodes CASSPGSLLAEQFF.

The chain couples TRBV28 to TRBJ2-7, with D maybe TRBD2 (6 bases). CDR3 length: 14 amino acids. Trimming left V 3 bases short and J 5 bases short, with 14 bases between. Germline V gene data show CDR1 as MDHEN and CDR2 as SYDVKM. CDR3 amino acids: CASSLGGTMNEQYF. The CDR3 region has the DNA TGTGCCAGCAGTTTGGGGGGAACTATGAACGAGCAGTACTTC. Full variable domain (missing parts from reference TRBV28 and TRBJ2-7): DVKVTQSSRYLVKRTGEKVFLECVQDMDHENMFWYRQDPGLGLRLIYFSYDVKMKEKGDIPEGYSVSREKKERFSLILESASTNQTSMYLCASSLGGTMNEQYFGPGTRLTVT.

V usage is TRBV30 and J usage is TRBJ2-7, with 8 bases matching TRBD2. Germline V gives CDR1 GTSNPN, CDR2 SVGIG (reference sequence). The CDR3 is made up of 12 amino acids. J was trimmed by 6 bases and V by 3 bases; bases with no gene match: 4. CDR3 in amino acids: CAWSLAGTEQYF. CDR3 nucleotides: TGTGCCTGGAGCTTAGCGGGAACCGAGCAGTACTTC.

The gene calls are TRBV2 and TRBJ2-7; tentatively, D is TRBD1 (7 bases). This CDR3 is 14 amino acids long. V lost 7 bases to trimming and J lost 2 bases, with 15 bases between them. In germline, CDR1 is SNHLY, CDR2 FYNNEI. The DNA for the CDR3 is TGTGCCAGCACTCGAGGGGGCGGGACCTACGAGCAGTACTTC. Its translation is CASTRGGGTYEQYF.

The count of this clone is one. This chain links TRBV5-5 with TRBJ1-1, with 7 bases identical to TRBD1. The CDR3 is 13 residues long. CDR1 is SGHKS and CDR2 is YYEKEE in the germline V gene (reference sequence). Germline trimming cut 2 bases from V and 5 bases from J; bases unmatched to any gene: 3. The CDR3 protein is CASSFDRVTEAFF. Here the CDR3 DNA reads TGTGCCAGCAGCTTTGACAGGGTGACTGAAGCTTTCTTT. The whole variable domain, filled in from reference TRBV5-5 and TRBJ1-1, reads DAGVTQSPTHLIKTRGQQVTLRCSPISGHKSVSWYQQVLGQGPQFIFQYYEKEERGRGNFPDRFSARQFPNYSSELNVNALLLGDSALYLCASSFDRVTEAFFGQGTRLTVV.